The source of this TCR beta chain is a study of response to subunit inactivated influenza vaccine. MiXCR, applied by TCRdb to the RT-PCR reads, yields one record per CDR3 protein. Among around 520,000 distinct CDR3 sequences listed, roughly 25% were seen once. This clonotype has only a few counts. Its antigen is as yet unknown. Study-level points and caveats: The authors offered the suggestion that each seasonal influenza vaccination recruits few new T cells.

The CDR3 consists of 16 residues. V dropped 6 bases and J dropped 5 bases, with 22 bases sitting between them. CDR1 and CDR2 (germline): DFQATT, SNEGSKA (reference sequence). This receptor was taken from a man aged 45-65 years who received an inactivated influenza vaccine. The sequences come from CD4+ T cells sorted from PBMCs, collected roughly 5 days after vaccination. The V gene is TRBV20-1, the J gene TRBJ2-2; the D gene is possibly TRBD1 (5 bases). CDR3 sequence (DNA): TGCAGTGCACCGAAAAGGGGTGGACATCTTACCGGGGAGCTGTTTTTT. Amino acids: CSAPKRGGHLTGELFF.